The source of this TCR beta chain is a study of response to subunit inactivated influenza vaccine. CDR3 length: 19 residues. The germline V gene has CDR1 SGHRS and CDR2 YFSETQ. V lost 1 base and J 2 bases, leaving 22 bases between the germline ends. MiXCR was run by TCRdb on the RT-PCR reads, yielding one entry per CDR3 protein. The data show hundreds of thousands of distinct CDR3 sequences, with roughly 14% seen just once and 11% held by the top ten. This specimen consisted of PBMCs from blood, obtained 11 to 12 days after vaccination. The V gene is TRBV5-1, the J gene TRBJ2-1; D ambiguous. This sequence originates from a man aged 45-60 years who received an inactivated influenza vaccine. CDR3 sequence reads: CASSLPMDRSHGAYNEQFF. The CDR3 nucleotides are TGCGCCAGCAGCTTGCCAATGGACCGTTCCCATGGGGCCTACAATGAGCAGTTCTTC.